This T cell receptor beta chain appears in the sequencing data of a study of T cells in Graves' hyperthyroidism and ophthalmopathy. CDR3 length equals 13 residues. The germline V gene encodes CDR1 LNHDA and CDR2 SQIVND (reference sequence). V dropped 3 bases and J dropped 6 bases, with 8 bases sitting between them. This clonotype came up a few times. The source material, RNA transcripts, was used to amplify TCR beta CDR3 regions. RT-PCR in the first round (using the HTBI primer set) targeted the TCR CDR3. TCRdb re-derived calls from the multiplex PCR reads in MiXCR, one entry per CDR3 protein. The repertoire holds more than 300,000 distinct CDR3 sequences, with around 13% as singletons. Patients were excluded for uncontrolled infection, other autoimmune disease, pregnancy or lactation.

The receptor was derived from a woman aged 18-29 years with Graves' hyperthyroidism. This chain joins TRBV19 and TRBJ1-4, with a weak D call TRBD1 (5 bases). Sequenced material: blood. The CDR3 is CASSMGRDEKLFF. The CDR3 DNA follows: TGTGCCAGTAGTATGGGCAGGGATGAAAAACTGTTTTTT.